This T cell receptor beta chain was found in a study of blood T cell repertoires in COVID-19. About the research overall: Italy, Spain and the United States were the sources of the convalescent and acute COVID-19 samples.

CDR3 length: 16 amino acids. The germline V gene has CDR1 SGDLS and CDR2 YYNGEE. Trimming removed 0 bases from V and 0 bases from J; junction bases left unmatched: 5. Produced via immunoSEQ multiplex PCR; TCRdb's table is partial and in-frame only. The repertoire holds 150,000 to 200,000 clones, with about 88% as singletons. This receptor was identified in a woman younger than 45 with active or convalescent COVID-19. Sequenced material: peripheral blood. The chain uses TRBV9 and TRBJ2-7; 8 bases are a match to TRBD2. CDR3 nucleotide sequence: TGTGCCAGCAGCGTAGGTACTAGCGGCTACTCCTACGAGCAGTACTTC. This codes for CASSVGTSGYSYEQYF.